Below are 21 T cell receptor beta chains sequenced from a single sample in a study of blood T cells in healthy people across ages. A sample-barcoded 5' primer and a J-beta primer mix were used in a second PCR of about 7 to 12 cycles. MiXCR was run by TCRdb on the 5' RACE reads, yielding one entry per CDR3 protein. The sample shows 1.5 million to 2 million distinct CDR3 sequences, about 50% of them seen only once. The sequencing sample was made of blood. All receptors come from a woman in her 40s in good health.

The CDR3, as DNA: TGTGCCAGCAGCTTTGATGTTGGGTATGAGCAGTTCTTC. It translates to CASSFDVGYEQFF. The chain combines TRBV12-3 or TRBV12-4 with TRBJ2-1; D is undetermined. There are 13 residues in the CDR3. The V gene lost 6 bases and the J gene lost 8 bases, with 14 bases spanning the gap.

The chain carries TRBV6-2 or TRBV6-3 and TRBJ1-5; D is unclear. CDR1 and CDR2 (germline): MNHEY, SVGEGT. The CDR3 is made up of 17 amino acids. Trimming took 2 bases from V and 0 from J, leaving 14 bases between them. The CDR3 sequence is CASSYPFVGYSNQPQHF. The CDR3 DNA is TGTGCCAGCAGTTACCCATTCGTTGGGTATAGCAATCAGCCCCAGCATTTT.

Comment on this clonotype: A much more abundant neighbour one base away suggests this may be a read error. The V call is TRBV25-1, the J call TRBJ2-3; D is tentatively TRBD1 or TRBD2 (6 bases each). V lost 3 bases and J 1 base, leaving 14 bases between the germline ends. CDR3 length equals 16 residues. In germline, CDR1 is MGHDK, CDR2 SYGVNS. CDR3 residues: CASSDGGHVGTDTQYF. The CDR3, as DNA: TGTGCCAGCAGTGACGGGGGACATGTAGGCACAGATACGCAGTATTTT.

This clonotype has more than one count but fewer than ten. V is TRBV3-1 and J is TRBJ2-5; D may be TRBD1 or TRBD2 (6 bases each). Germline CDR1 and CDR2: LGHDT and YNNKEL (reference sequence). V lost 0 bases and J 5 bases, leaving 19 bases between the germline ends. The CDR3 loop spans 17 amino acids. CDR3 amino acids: CASSQDRPGARRETQYF. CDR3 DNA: TGTGCCAGCAGCCAAGATCGGCCGGGGGCGCGTCGGGAGACCCAGTACTTC.

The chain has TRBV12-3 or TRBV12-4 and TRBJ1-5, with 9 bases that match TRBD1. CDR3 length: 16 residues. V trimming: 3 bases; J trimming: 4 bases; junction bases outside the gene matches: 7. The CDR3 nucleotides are TGTGCCAGCAGTTTCTCGGGACAGGGTGCAAATCAGCCCCAGCATTTT. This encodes CASSFSGQGANQPQHF.

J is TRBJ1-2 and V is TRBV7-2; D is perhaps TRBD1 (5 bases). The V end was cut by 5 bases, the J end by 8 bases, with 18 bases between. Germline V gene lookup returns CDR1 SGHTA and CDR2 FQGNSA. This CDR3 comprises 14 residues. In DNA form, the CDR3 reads TGTGCCAGCAGCGTCAGGGATTTCCACCTAGGCTACACCTTC. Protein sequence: CASSVRDFHLGYTF.

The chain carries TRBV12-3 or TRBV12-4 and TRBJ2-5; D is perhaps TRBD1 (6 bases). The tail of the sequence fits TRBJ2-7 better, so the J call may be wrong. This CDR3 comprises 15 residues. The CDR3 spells CASSSLQGSLYEQYF. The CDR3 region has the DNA TGTGCCAGCAGTTCACTCCAGGGGTCACTCTACGAGCAGTACTTC.

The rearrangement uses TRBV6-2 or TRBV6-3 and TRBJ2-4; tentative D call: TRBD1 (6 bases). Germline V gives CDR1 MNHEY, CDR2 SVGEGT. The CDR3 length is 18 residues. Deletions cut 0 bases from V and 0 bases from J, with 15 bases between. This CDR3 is CASSYSPGDGIAKNIQYF. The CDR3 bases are TGTGCCAGCAGTTACTCTCCAGGGGACGGGATAGCCAAAAACATTCAGTACTTC.

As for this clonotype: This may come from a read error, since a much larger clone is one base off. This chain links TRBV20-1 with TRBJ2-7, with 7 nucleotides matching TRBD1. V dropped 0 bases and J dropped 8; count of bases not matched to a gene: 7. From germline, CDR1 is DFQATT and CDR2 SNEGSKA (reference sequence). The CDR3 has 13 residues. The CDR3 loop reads CSARDPTGRQQYF. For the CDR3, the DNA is TGCAGTGCTAGAGATCCGACAGGGCGACAGCAGTACTTC.

CDR3 sequence reads: CASKGVSWETQYF. Written as DNA, the CDR3 is TGTGCCAGCAAGGGGGTTAGTTGGGAGACCCAGTACTTC. V gene TRBV6-2 or TRBV6-3 combines with J gene TRBJ2-5, with a tentative D call TRBD1 (6 bases). This CDR3 has 13 residues. CDR1 is MNHEY and CDR2 is SVGEGT in the germline V gene. Trimming took 7 bases from V and 5 from J, leaving 14 bases between them.

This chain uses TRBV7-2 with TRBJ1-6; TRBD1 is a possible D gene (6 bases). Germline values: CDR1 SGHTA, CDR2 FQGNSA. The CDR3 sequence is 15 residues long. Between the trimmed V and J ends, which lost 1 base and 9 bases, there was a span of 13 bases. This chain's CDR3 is CASSLEPRGVSPLHF. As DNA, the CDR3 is TGTGCCAGCAGCTTAGAACCCAGGGGAGTTTCACCCCTCCACTTT.

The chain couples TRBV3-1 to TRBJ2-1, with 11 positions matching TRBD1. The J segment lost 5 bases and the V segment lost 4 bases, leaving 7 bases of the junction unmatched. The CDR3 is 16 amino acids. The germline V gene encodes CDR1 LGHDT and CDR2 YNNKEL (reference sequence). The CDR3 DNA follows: TGTGCCAGCAGCCGTTCCGGGACAGGGGGTCACAATGAGCAGTTCTTC. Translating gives CASSRSGTGGHNEQFF.

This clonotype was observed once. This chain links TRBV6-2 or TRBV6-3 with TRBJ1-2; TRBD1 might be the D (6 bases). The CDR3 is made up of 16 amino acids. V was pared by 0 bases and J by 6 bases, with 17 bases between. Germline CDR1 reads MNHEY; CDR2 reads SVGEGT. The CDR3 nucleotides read TGTGCCAGCAGTTACTCGGAAAGGGGGACCGGTAATGGCTACACCTTC. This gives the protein CASSYSERGTGNGYTF.

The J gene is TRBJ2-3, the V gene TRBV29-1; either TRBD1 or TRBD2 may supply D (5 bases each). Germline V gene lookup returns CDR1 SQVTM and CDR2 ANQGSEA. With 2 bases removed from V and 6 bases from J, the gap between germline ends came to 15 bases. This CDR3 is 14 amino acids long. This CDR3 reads CSVERAGAGDTQYF. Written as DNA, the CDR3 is TGCAGCGTTGAACGGGCGGGTGCAGGGGATACGCAGTATTTT.

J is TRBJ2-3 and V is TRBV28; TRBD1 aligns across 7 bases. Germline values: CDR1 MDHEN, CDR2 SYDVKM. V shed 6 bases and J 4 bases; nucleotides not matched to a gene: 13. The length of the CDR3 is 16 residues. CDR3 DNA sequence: TGTGCCAGCAGAAAACTTAGGGGGCTCCCGGCAGATACGCAGTATTTT. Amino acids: CASRKLRGLPADTQYF.

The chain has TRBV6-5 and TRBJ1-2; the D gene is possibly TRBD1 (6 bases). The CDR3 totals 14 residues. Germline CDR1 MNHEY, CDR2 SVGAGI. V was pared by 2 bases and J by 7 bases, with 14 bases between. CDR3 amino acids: CASSYGGTSSGYTF. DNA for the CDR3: TGTGCCAGCAGTTACGGGGGCACATCGTCTGGCTACACCTTC.

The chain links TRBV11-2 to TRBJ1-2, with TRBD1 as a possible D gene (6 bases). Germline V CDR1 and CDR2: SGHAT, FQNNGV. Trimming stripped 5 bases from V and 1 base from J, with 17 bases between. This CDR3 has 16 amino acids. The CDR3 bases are TGTGCCAGCAGCCTAACCCCGGGGGGCGATAACTATGGCTACACCTTC. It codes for CASSLTPGGDNYGYTF.

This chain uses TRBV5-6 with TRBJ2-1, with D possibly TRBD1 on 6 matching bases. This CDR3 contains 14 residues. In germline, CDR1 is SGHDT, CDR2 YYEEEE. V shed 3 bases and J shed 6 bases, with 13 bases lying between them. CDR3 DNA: TGTGCCAGCAGCTCTATTGACAGGAGCAATGAGCAGTTCTTC. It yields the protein CASSSIDRSNEQFF.

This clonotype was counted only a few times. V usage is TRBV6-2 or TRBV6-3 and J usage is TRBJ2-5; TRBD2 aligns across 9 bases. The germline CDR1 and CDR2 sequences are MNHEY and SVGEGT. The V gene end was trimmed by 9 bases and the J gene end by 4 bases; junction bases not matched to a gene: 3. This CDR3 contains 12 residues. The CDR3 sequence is CASGTSTETQYF. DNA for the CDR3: TGTGCCAGTGGGACTAGCACAGAGACCCAGTACTTC.

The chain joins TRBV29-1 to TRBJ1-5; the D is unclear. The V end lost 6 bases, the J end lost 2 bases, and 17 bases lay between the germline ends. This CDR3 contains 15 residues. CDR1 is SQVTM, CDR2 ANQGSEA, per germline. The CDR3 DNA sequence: TGCAGCGTCACAACGGACGGCCCCGGCAATCAGCCCCAGCATTTT. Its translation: CSVTTDGPGNQPQHF.

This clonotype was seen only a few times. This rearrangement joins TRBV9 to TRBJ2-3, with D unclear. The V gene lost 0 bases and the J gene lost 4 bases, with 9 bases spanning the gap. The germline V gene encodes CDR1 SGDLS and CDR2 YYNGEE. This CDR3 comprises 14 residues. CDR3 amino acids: CASSVVATADTQYF. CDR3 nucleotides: TGTGCCAGCAGCGTAGTAGCCACCGCAGATACGCAGTATTTT.